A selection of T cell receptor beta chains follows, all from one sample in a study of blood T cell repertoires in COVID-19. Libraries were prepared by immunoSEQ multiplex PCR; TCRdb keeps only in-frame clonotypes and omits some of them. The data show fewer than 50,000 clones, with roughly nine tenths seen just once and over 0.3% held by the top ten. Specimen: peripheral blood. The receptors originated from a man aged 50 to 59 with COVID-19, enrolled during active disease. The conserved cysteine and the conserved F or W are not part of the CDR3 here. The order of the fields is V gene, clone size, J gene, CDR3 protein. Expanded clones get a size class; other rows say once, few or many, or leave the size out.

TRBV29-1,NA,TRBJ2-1,SVVAGGSVFNNEQF
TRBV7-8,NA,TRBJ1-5,ASSLGAVSEYSNQPQH
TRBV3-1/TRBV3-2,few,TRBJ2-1,ASSRTGNEQF
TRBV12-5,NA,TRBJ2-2,ASGLDPGLAGNTGELF
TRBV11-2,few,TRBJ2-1,ASSFRGSGSYNEQF
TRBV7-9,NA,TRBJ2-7,ASSLVGDSRGDEQY
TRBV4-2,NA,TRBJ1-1,ASYARDTENTEAF
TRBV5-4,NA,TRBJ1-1,ASSLSSGYTEAF
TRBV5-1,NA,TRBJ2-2,ASSLGSPNTGELF
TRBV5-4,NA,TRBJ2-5,ASSRRTGGGETQY
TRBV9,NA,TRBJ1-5,AADRAAQPQH
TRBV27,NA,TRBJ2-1,ASSREREAGEQF
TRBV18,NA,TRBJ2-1,ASSPVTVVRNEQF
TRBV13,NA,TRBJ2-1,ASSLGIAGLSYNEQF
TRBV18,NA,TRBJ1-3,ASSPTGKGNTIY
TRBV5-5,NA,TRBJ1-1,ASSSLQGKAF
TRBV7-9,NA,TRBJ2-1,ASSLGATPVILYNEQF
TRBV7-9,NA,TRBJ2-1,ASSLSSGILLEDEQF
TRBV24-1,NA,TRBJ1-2,ATSEGHLYGYT
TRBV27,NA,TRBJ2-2,ASSLYRPTGAYTGELF
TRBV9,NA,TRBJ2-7,ASSVASGGNYEQY
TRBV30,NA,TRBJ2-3,AGMAGGPNTQY
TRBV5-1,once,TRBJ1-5,ASSLETPNQPQH
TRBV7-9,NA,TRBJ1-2,ASSLTHNYGYT
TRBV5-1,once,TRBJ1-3,ASSLELVLSGNTIY
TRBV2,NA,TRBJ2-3,ASSDLAGGTDTQY
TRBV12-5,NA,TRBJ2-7,ASGLVGAGQGFYEQY
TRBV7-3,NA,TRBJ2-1,ASSLTGATNNEQF
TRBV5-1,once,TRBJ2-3,ASSLGASASTDTQY
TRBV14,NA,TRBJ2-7,ASSQGQGLSYEQY
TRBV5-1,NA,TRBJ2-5,ASSRDRGQETQY